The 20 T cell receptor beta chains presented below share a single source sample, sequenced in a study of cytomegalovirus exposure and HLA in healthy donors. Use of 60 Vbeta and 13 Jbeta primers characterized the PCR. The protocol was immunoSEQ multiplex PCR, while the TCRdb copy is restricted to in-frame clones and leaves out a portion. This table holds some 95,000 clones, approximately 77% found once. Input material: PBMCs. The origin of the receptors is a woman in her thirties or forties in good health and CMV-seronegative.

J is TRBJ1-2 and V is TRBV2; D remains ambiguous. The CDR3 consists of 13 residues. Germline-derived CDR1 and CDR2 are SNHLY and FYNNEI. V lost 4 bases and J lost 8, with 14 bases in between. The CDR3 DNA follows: TGTGCCAGCAGTGGCCGTCGGTCTCGCGGCTACACCTTC. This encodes CASSGRRSRGYTF.

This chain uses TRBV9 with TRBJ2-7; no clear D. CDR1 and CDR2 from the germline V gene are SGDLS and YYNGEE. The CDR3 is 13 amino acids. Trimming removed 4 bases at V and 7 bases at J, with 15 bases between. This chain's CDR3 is CASSPRPLGEQYF. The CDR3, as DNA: TGTGCCAGCAGCCCAAGACCCCTCGGGGAGCAGTACTTC. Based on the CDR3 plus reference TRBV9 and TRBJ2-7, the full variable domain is DSGVTQTPKHLITATGQRVTLRCSPRSGDLSVYWYQQSLDQGLQFLIQYYNGEERAKGNILERFSAQQFPDLHSELNLSSLELGDSALYFCASSPRPLGEQYFGPGTRLTVT.

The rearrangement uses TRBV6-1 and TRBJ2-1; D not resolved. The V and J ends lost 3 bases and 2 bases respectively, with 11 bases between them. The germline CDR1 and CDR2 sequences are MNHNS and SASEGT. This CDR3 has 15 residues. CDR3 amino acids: CASSDSRGPYNEQFF. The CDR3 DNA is TGTGCCAGCAGTGATTCTCGCGGTCCCTACAATGAGCAGTTCTTC.

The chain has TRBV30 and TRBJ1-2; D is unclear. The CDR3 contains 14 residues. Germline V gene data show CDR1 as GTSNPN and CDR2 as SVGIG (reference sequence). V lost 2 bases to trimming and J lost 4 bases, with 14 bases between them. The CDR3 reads CAWSTGQRSYGYTF. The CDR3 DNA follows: TGTGCCTGGAGTACGGGTCAGCGGTCCTATGGCTACACCTTC.

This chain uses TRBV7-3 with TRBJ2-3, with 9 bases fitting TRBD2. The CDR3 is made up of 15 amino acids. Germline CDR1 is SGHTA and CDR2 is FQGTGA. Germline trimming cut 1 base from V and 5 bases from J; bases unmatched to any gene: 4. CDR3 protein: CASSLSGGARDTQYF. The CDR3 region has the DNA TGTGCCAGCAGCTTAAGCGGGGGGGCCAGAGATACGCAGTATTTT.

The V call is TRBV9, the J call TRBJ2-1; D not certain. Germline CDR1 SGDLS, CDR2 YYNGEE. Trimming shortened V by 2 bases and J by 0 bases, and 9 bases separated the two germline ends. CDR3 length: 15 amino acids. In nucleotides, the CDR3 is TGTGCCAGCAGCGTTTCTGGCGGCTCCTACAATGAGCAGTTCTTC. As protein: CASSVSGGSYNEQFF.

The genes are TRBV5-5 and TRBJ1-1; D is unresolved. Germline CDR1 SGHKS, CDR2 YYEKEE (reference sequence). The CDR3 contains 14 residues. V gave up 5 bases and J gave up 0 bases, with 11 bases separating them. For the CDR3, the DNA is TGTGCCAGCAGTACGCCGGGGATGAACACTGAAGCTTTCTTT. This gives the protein CASSTPGMNTEAFF.

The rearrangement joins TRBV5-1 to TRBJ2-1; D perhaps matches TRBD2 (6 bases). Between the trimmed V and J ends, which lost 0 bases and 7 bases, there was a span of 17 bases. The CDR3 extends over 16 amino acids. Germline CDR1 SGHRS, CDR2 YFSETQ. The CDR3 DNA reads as TGCGCCAGCAGCTTGGCAGCCAGCGGACTACCTAATGAGCAGTTCTTC. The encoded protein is CASSLAASGLPNEQFF.

CDR3 in amino acids: CASSFSGGTYNEQFF. The CDR3 DNA reads as TGTGCCAGCAGCTTCAGCGGGGGGACCTACAATGAGCAGTTCTTC. The chain recombines TRBV7-2 with TRBJ2-1, with 9 bases that match TRBD2. This CDR3 spans 15 amino acids. Germline-derived CDR1 and CDR2 are SGHTA and FQGNSA. Unmatched junction bases numbered 2, after V lost 3 bases and J lost 2 bases.

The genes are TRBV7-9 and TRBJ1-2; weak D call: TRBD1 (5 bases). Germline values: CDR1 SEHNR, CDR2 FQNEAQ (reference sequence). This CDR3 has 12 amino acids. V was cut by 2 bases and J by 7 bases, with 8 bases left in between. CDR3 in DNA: TGTGCCAGCAGCTTACAGGGAGGTGGCTACACCTTC. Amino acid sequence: CASSLQGGGYTF.

The CDR3 spells CASFPGGGAENEQFF. The CDR3 DNA reads TGCGCCAGTTTCCCGGGGGGGGGCGCGGAGAATGAGCAGTTCTTC. The chain couples TRBV5-1 to TRBJ2-1; TRBD2 matches 8 bases. From germline, CDR1 is SGHRS and CDR2 YFSETQ. J was trimmed by 7 bases and V by 8 bases; bases with no gene match: 14. The CDR3 runs 15 residues.

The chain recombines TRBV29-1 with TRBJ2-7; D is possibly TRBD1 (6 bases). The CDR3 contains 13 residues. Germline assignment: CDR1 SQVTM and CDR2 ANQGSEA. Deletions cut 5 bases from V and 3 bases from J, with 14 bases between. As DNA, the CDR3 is TGCAGCGTTCGCCAGGGGTCCGTCTACGAGCAGTACTTC. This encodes CSVRQGSVYEQYF.

The CDR3 DNA is TGTGCCGTAACTAGCGACGAGTACGAGCAGTACTTC. Translating it yields CAVTSDEYEQYF. The chain employs TRBV21-1 and TRBJ2-7; TRBD2, the table's D call, was not compared with the DNA. TRBV21-1 is termed a pseudogene. This CDR3 comprises 12 residues.

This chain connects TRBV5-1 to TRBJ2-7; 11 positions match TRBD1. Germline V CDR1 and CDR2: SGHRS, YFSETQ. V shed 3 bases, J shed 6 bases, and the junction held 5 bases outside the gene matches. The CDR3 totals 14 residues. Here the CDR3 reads CASSWSGTGGEQYF. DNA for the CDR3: TGCGCCAGCAGCTGGTCCGGGACAGGGGGCGAGCAGTACTTC. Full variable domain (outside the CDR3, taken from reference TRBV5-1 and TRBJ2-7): KAGVTQTPRYLIKTRGQQVTLSCSPISGHRSVSWYQQTPGQGLQFLFEYFSETQRNKGNFPGRFSGRQFSNSRSEMNVSTLELGDSALYLCASSWSGTGGEQYFGPGTRLTVT.

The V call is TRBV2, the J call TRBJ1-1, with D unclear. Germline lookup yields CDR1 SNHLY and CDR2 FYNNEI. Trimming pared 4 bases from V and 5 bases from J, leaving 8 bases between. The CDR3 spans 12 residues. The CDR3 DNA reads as TGTGCCAGCAGTGGCGGGCGGACTGAAGCTTTCTTT. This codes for CASSGGRTEAFF.

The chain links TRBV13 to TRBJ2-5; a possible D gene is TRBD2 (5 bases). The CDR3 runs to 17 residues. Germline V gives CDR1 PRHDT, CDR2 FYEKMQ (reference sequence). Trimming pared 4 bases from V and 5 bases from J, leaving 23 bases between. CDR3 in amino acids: CASSSWMGAKEGETQYF. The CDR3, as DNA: TGTGCCAGCAGCTCATGGATGGGAGCAAAAGAAGGGGAGACCCAGTACTTC.

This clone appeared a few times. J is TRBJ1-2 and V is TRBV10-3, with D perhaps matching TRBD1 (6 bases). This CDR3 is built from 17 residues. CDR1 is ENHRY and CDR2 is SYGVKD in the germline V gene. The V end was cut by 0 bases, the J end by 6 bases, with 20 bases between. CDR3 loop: CAISESSDAGRGHGYTF. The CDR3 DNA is TGTGCCATCAGTGAGTCCTCAGATGCGGGCAGGGGACATGGCTACACCTTC.

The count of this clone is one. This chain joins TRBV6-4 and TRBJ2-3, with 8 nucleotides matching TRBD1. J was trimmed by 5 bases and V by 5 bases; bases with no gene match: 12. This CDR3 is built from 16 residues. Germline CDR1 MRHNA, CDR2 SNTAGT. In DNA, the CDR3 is TGTGCCAGCAGTAGAGGACAGGGCCAAGGTGGAGATACGCAGTATTTT. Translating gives CASSRGQGQGGDTQYF.

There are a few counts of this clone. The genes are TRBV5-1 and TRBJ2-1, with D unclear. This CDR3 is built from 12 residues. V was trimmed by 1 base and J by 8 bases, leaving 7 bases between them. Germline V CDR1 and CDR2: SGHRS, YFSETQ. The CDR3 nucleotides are TGCGCCAGCAGCTTGTTGTCCGATGAGCAGTTCTTC. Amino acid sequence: CASSLLSDEQFF.

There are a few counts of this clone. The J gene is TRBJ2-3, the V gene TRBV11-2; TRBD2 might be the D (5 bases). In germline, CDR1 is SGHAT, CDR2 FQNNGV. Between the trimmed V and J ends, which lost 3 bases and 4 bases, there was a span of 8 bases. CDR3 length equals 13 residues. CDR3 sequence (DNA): TGTGCCAGCAGCTTGGAGGTGGCAGATACGCAGTATTTT. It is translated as CASSLEVADTQYF.